The 30 T cell receptor beta chains below come from one sample, sequenced in a study of T-cell reconstitution after alpha-beta-depleted transplantation in children. Unique molecular identifiers were built into the TCRbeta library. TCRdb passed the PCR reads through MiXCR, listing each CDR3 protein once. The sample records about 610,000 distinct CDR3 sequences, about 10% being singletons. This sample comprised PBMCs from the stem cell graft donor, obtained from the stem cell graft. The receptors derive from a human donor who donated a stem cell graft to a child with acute myeloid leukemia.

This clonotype was detected many times. The chain carries TRBV6-2 or TRBV6-3 and TRBJ2-1; perhaps TRBD2 as D (6 bases). The CDR3 loop spans 16 amino acids. V lost 7 bases to trimming and J lost 6 bases, with 22 bases between them. The germline V gene encodes CDR1 MNHEY and CDR2 SVGEGT. The CDR3, as DNA: TGTGCCAGCACCACGCCGCGGGCGGGATGGGGCAATGAGCAGTTCTTC. Translating it yields CASTTPRAGWGNEQFF.

Only a few counts were recorded for this clonotype. The rearrangement links TRBV29-1 to TRBJ2-7; D perhaps matches TRBD2 (7 bases). There are 12 residues in the CDR3. Trimming stripped 6 bases from V and 7 bases from J, with 16 bases between. Germline values: CDR1 SQVTM, CDR2 ANQGSEA. The CDR3 region is CSVQGAGGEQYF. Written as DNA, the CDR3 is TGCAGCGTACAGGGTGCCGGGGGGGAGCAGTACTTC.

The J gene is TRBJ1-1, the V gene TRBV30; D remains unclear. The CDR3 has 13 amino acids. The germline V gene has CDR1 GTSNPN and CDR2 SVGIG (reference sequence). V lost 3 bases to trimming and J lost 4 bases, with 12 bases between them. The CDR3 sequence: CAWRPSLGTEAFF. CDR3 bases: TGTGCCTGGAGGCCCAGCTTGGGCACTGAAGCTTTCTTT.

This clonotype showed up many times. The rearrangement links TRBV20-1 to TRBJ2-1, with D possibly matching TRBD1 (6 bases). The V gene lost 6 bases and the J gene lost 7 bases, with 16 bases spanning the gap. CDR1 and CDR2 from the germline V gene are DFQATT and SNEGSKA (reference sequence). This CDR3 is 13 amino acids long. CDR3 in amino acids: CSAARTDKNEQFF. Here the CDR3 DNA reads TGCAGTGCGGCTAGGACAGACAAAAATGAGCAGTTCTTC.

The rearrangement uses TRBV23-1 and TRBJ2-7, with D maybe TRBD1 (5 bases). TRBV23-1 belongs to the ORF category, with a function that is uncertain. This CDR3 has 14 residues. Trimming took 1 base from V and 4 from J, leaving 11 bases between them. The CDR3 DNA reads as TGCGCCAGCAGTCAATACCCAGGGAATTACGAGCAGTACTTC. It translates to CASSQYPGNYEQYF.

The rearrangement links TRBV6-2 or TRBV6-3 to TRBJ2-7, with a tentative D call TRBD2 (7 bases). This CDR3 is 14 amino acids long. Germline loops: CDR1 MNHEY, CDR2 SVGEGT. Trimming cost V 5 bases and J 5 bases, with 16 bases left between them. The CDR3 DNA follows: TGTGCCAGCAGTCCGATCGGGGGGCTCCACGAGCAGTACTTC. It translates to CASSPIGGLHEQYF.

This clonotype was seen a handful of times. The rearrangement uses TRBV9 and TRBJ2-4; D possibly matches TRBD1 or TRBD2 (6 bases each). Germline-derived CDR1 and CDR2 are SGDLS and YYNGEE. The V gene lost 0 bases and the J gene lost 8 bases, with 15 bases spanning the gap. The CDR3 spans 15 residues. The CDR3 DNA follows: TGTGCCAGCAGCGTAGAAGGGGGAGGACAAGACATTCAGTACTTC. This sequence encodes CASSVEGGGQDIQYF.

Many counts were recorded for this clonotype. The genes are TRBV4-2 and TRBJ2-1; 13 bases align to TRBD2. With V trimmed by 3 bases and J by 7 bases, 15 bases remained unmatched. Looked up from germline, CDR1 is LGHNA and CDR2 is YNFKEQ. CDR3 length equals 19 residues. CDR3 DNA sequence: TGTGCCAGCAGCCACATAAAGACGGGAGGACTAGCGGGAGTGAATGAGCAGTTCTTC. Encoded protein: CASSHIKTGGLAGVNEQFF.

The genes are TRBV29-1 and TRBJ2-7, with 8 bases aligning to TRBD1. This CDR3 is built from 13 residues. V shed 3 bases and J 5 bases; nucleotides not matched to a gene: 6. Germline V lookup: CDR1 SQVTM, CDR2 ANQGSEA. The CDR3 nucleotides are TGCAGCGTTGACTTCACAGGGGGAGACGAGCAGTACTTC. It encodes CSVDFTGGDEQYF.

This clonotype was seen a handful of times. V gene TRBV27 combines with J gene TRBJ2-7; 10 nucleotides match TRBD2. The CDR3 loop spans 16 amino acids. The junction had 13 bases not matched to a gene; V was cut back by 7 bases and J by 4 bases. Germline V lookup: CDR1 MNHEY, CDR2 SMNVEV (reference sequence). CDR3 loop: CASTPDSGRRQYEQYF. The CDR3 DNA reads TGTGCCAGCACCCCTGATAGCGGGAGGAGGCAATACGAGCAGTACTTC.

This sequence joins TRBV20-1 and TRBJ2-7; D remains ambiguous. With 4 bases removed from V and 5 bases from J, the gap between germline ends came to 18 bases. CDR1 and CDR2 (germline): DFQATT, SNEGSKA (reference sequence). This CDR3 is built from 14 residues. CDR3 sequence (DNA): TGCAGTGCTATTCCGACGGAAAGAATGGACGAGCAGTACTTC. This gives the protein CSAIPTERMDEQYF.

This clonotype was detected only a few times. The chain has TRBV5-1 and TRBJ2-5; TRBD1 agrees at 7 bases. V was clipped by 4 bases and J by 2 bases; unmatched bases: 8. In germline, CDR1 is SGHRS, CDR2 YFSETQ. The CDR3 is made up of 15 amino acids. The CDR3 region has the DNA TGCGCCAGCAGCCGCGCAGGGACAGCGCAAGAGACCCAGTACTTC. Translation: CASSRAGTAQETQYF.

V is TRBV6-2 or TRBV6-3 and J is TRBJ1-5; weak D call: TRBD1 (5 bases). The length of the CDR3 is 17 residues. The V end lost 5 bases, the J end lost 3 bases, and 20 bases lay between the germline ends. Per germline, CDR1 MNHEY and CDR2 SVGEGT. The chain's CDR3 is CASSTHQGSGANQPQHF. The CDR3 region has the DNA TGTGCCAGCAGTACGCACCAGGGAAGTGGAGCCAATCAGCCCCAGCATTTT.

This clonotype showed up many times. The chain combines TRBV6-1 with TRBJ2-6, with unresolved D. The CDR3 runs to 15 residues. The V gene's germline CDR1 is MNHNS and CDR2 SASEGT. The V end lost 5 bases, the J end lost 0 bases, and 8 bases lay between the germline ends. CDR3 amino acids: CASSPGDSGANVLTF. The CDR3 nucleotides are TGTGCCAGCAGTCCAGGTGACTCTGGGGCCAACGTCCTGACTTTC.

This clonotype was counted between two and nine times. The chain uses TRBV7-8 and TRBJ2-3; TRBD1 is a possible D gene (6 bases). The V gene lost 6 bases and the J gene lost 1 base, with 11 bases spanning the gap. Per germline, CDR1 SGHVS and CDR2 FQNEAQ. There are 14 residues in the CDR3. The CDR3 here is CASSSRTGTDTQYF. The CDR3 region has the DNA TGTGCCAGCAGTTCAAGGACAGGCACAGATACGCAGTATTTT.

The J gene is TRBJ2-7, the V gene TRBV20-1, with D possibly being TRBD2 (6 bases). V was shortened by 5 bases and J by 9 bases, with 17 bases between the two germline ends. The CDR3 length is 12 residues. Germline CDR1 DFQATT, CDR2 SNEGSKA (reference sequence). CDR3 amino acids: CSAGGIQRGQYF. Here the CDR3 DNA reads TGCAGTGCTGGAGGGATCCAACGCGGGCAGTACTTC.

The gene calls are TRBV27 and TRBJ1-2, with unresolved D. The germline V gene has CDR1 MNHEY and CDR2 SMNVEV (reference sequence). Trimming pared 2 bases from V and 0 bases from J, leaving 10 bases between. The CDR3 sequence is 15 residues long. CDR3 bases: TGTGCCAGCAGTTTAGGACGGAACTCTAACTATGGCTACACCTTC. Protein product: CASSLGRNSNYGYTF.

This chain uses TRBV12-3 or TRBV12-4 with TRBJ1-6; no definite D call. With 4 bases removed from V and 7 bases from J, the gap between germline ends came to 8 bases. The length of the CDR3 is 13 residues. CDR3 sequence reads: CASSSGLNSPLHF. CDR3 in DNA: TGTGCCAGCAGTTCGGGGTTGAATTCACCCCTCCACTTT.

The V call is TRBV5-1, the J call TRBJ2-2, with 7 bases identical to TRBD1. The CDR3 is 15 amino acids. The germline V gene encodes CDR1 SGHRS and CDR2 YFSETQ. The ends lost 4 bases at V and 3 bases at J; junction bases unmatched: 6. CDR3 bases: TGCGCCAGCAGCCCCAGGGGGTCGGACACCGGGGAGCTGTTTTTT. Its protein product is CASSPRGSDTGELFF.

The chain joins TRBV3-1 to TRBJ1-1, with a possible D match to TRBD1 (5 bases). Trimming shortened V by 11 bases and J by 2 bases, and 15 bases separated the two germline ends. CDR3 length equals 13 residues. Germline V gene data show CDR1 as LGHDT and CDR2 as YNNKEL (reference sequence). CDR3 bases: TGTGCCTCCTCACGGGGGGACAACACTGAAGCTTTCTTT. Its translation: CASSRGDNTEAFF.

This clonotype was detected ten times or more. The rearrangement links TRBV13 to TRBJ2-5; the match to TRBD2 covers 7 bases. There are 14 residues in the CDR3. V trimming: 5 bases; J trimming: 4 bases; junction bases outside the gene matches: 7. Germline V lookup: CDR1 PRHDT, CDR2 FYEKMQ (reference sequence). CDR3 sequence (DNA): TGTGCCAGCAGCCTCCCGGGCGGGGGAGAGACCCAGTACTTC. Its protein is CASSLPGGGETQYF.

The J gene is TRBJ2-7, the V gene TRBV6-5; D is uncertain. The V gene lost 3 bases and the J gene lost 3 bases, with 12 bases spanning the gap. This CDR3 region has 14 residues. In germline, CDR1 is MNHEY, CDR2 SVGAGI. The CDR3 bases are TGTGCCAGCAGTTATGGTGCCCTCAACTACGAGCAGTACTTC. Translated: CASSYGALNYEQYF.

This clonotype was found many times. V gene TRBV10-3 combines with J gene TRBJ2-7; D is possibly TRBD1 (5 bases). Trimming took off 10 bases at V and 5 bases at J, with 18 bases between the two ends. Germline lookup yields CDR1 ENHRY and CDR2 SYGVKD. The CDR3 sequence is 13 residues long. The CDR3 region is CATRSSSGNEQYF. The CDR3 DNA reads as TGTGCCACCCGTTCCTCATCAGGGAACGAGCAGTACTTC.

This clonotype has ten or more counts. The CDR3 is CSVGLLTGELFF. The CDR3 nucleotides are TGCAGCGTTGGACTACTCACCGGGGAGCTGTTTTTT. The chain is built from TRBV29-1 and TRBJ2-2; D may be TRBD2 (5 bases). This CDR3 is built from 12 residues. V lost 4 bases, J lost 4 bases, and 7 bases lay in between. CDR1 SQVTM and CDR2 ANQGSEA come from the germline V gene.

This chain links TRBV20-1 with TRBJ2-7; 8 bases are shared with TRBD2. CDR1 is DFQATT and CDR2 is SNEGSKA in the germline V gene (reference sequence). V lost 0 bases, J lost 2 bases, and 6 bases stayed unmatched. The CDR3 is 15 residues long. The CDR3 loop is CSARDLGGRPYEQYF. In DNA, the CDR3 is TGCAGTGCTAGAGATTTGGGCGGGAGGCCCTACGAGCAGTACTTC.

This clonotype appeared a few times. The V and J genes are TRBV30 and TRBJ2-7; the match to TRBD2 covers 12 bases. The CDR3 has 15 amino acids. V lost 1 base to trimming and J lost 2 bases; unmatched junction nucleotides: 3. CDR1 and CDR2 (germline): GTSNPN, SVGIG (reference sequence). CDR3 bases: TGTGCCTGGAGTGCGCTAGCGGGAGGGCCCTACGAGCAGTACTTC. This sequence encodes CAWSALAGGPYEQYF. Full variable domain (remainder filled in from reference TRBV30 and TRBJ2-7): SQTIHQWPATLVQPVGSPLSLECTVEGTSNPNLYWYRQAAGRGLQLLFYSVGIGQISSEVPQNLSASRPQDRQFILSSKKLLLSDSGFYLCAWSALAGGPYEQYFGPGTRLTVT.

This clonotype was observed a handful of times. The chain links TRBV20-1 to TRBJ2-6; 8 nucleotides agree with TRBD1. The V gene end was trimmed by 4 bases and the J gene end by 1 base; junction bases not matched to a gene: 18. The CDR3 loop spans 20 amino acids. Germline assignment: CDR1 DFQATT and CDR2 SNEGSKA (reference sequence). The CDR3 loop is CSATGGGSQHPNSGANVLTF. In DNA form, the CDR3 reads TGCAGTGCTACAGGGGGCGGCTCTCAACATCCCAATTCTGGGGCCAACGTCCTGACTTTC.

The rearrangement joins TRBV29-1 to TRBJ2-7; 9 bases are a match to TRBD2. The CDR3 sequence is 13 residues long. V shed 4 bases, J shed 4 bases, and the junction held 5 bases outside the gene matches. Germline CDR1 SQVTM, CDR2 ANQGSEA. The CDR3 loop reads CSVGVSGGYEQYF. DNA of the CDR3: TGCAGCGTTGGGGTCAGCGGGGGGTACGAGCAGTACTTC.

This clonotype was detected a few times. The V and J genes are TRBV12-3 or TRBV12-4 and TRBJ2-1, with D tentatively TRBD1 or TRBD2 (5 bases each). V shed 5 bases and J shed 5 bases, with 22 bases lying between them. The CDR3 has 17 residues. CDR3 loop: CASSLTFSGPLNNEQFF. As DNA, the CDR3 is TGTGCCAGCAGTCTAACCTTCTCGGGACCCCTAAACAATGAGCAGTTCTTC.

This sequence joins TRBV12-3 or TRBV12-4 and TRBJ1-4; a weak D match, TRBD1 (6 bases). This CDR3 is 14 amino acids long. V gave up 7 bases and J gave up 4 bases, with 13 bases separating them. CDR3 nucleotides: TGTGCCAGCACTATGACAGGACATAATGAAAAACTGTTTTTT. This codes for CASTMTGHNEKLFF.